Listed below are T cell receptor beta chains from one sample, sequenced in a study of T cell repertoires in cytomegalovirus infection. No antigen has been assigned to these receptors. TCRdb re-called the reads with MiXCR, one entry per CDR3 protein. The sample carries under 130,000 distinct CDR3 sequences, around 40% recorded once. Sequencing was performed on CD8+ T cells from cultured PBMCs, taken from culture after CMV antigen stimulation. These receptors came from a human donor in good health (CMV status not recorded). Some clones in this sample may be carry-over from other donors' samples. Both conserved end residues are part of each CDR3. Fields, in order: J gene, D gene, clone size, V gene, CDR3 length, CDR3 protein, CDR3 DNA. A D gene is named only where the DNA matches it firmly. The size of a clone is reported for some rows only, either as once, few or many, or as a class for expanded clones.

>TRBJ2-5|.|.|TRBV19|13
CASSISGYQTQYF
TGTGCCAGTAGTATTAGCGGTTATCAGACCCAGTACTTC
>TRBJ2-7|TRBD1|.|TRBV6-5|16
CASSSSRDRGGYEQYF
TGTGCCAGCAGTTCATCCCGGGACAGGGGAGGCTACGAGCAGTACTTC
>TRBJ2-1|.|few|TRBV7-6|13
CASSLWGNNEQFF
TGTGCCAGCAGCTTATGGGGCAACAATGAGCAGTTCTTC
>TRBJ1-2|.|few|TRBV11-1|15
CASSPVRDRTYGYTF
TGTGCCAGCAGCCCGGTTCGGGACCGAACCTATGGCTACACCTTC
>TRBJ2-7|TRBD2|few|TRBV20-1|13
CSARLAGDYEQYF
TGCAGTGCTAGGTTAGCGGGGGACTACGAGCAGTACTTC
>TRBJ1-1|.|few|TRBV25-1|12
CASSVFDTEAFF
TGTGCCAGCAGTGTGTTCGACACTGAAGCTTTCTTT
>TRBJ1-5|TRBD1|few|TRBV7-6|16
CASSLGTGGSNQPQHF
TGTGCCAGCAGCTTAGGGACAGGGGGAAGCAATCAGCCCCAGCATTTT
>TRBJ1-1|.|few|TRBV6-6|14
CASSYEGFFTEAFF
TGTGCCAGCAGTTACGAGGGGTTTTTCACTGAAGCTTTCTTT
>TRBJ2-2|.|many|TRBV24-1|16
CATSDLWGGRTGELFF
TGTGCCACCAGTGATTTGTGGGGGGGCCGCACCGGGGAGCTGTTTTTT
>TRBJ1-1|TRBD1|few|TRBV20-1|13
CSAKTGYNTEAFF
TGCAGTGCAAAGACAGGGTACAACACTGAAGCTTTCTTT
>TRBJ2-2|TRBD2|.|TRBV10-3|15
CAIRAGLENTGELFF
TGTGCCATCAGAGCGGGACTAGAGAACACCGGGGAGCTGTTTTTT
>TRBJ2-3|.|few|TRBV7-9|13
CASSWLVGDTQYF
TGTGCCAGCAGCTGGCTGGTGGGAGATACGCAGTATTTT
>TRBJ1-2|TRBD1|.|TRBV15|16
CATSNLGQGANYGYTF
TGTGCCACCAGCAATCTAGGACAGGGGGCTAACTATGGCTACACCTTC
>TRBJ2-1|TRBD1|.|TRBV5-6|15
CASSYGTGGLNEQFF
TGTGCCAGCAGCTACGGGACAGGGGGCCTTAATGAGCAGTTCTTC
>TRBJ1-6|.|.|TRBV19|15
CASSIGFASASPLHF
TGTGCCAGTAGTATCGGATTTGCATCGGCTTCACCCCTCCACTTT
>TRBJ2-1|TRBD1|.|TRBV20-1|13
CSARTGGYNEQFF
TGCAGTGCTAGAACAGGGGGCTACAATGAGCAGTTCTTC
>TRBJ2-7|.|.|TRBV14|13
CASSQGGVYEQYF
TGTGCCAGCAGCCAGGGGGGAGTCTACGAGCAGTACTTC
>TRBJ1-1|.|few|TRBV4-2|15
CASSQDRGLYTEAFF
TGTGCCAGCAGCCAAGATAGGGGCCTGTACACTGAAGCTTTCTTT
>TRBJ2-2|.|.|TRBV5-4|12
CASSLTDGELFF
TGTGCCAGCAGCTTAACCGACGGGGAGCTGTTTTTT
>TRBJ2-1|.|many|TRBV10-3|14
CAIGVGGSYNEQFF
TGTGCCATTGGGGTTGGAGGATCCTACAATGAGCAGTTCTTC
>TRBJ2-3|TRBD2|few|TRBV11-2|19
CASSLVFTSAGDYTDTQYF
TGTGCCAGCAGCTTAGTGTTCACTAGCGCTGGGGATTACACAGATACGCAGTATTTT
>TRBJ2-7|.|.|TRBV7-6|11
CASSSRYEQYF
TGTGCCAGCAGCTCTCGCTACGAGCAGTACTTC
>TRBJ1-3|.|many|TRBV6-6|15
CASSQSAGVVDTIYF
TGTGCCAGCAGCCAATCGGCGGGGGTCGTGGACACCATATATTTT
>TRBJ1-2|.|few|TRBV12-3/TRBV12-4|14
CASIPYGRGYGYTF
TGTGCCAGCATTCCCTACGGGAGGGGTTATGGCTACACCTTC
>TRBJ2-7|.|many|TRBV7-8|16
CASSPLPRTVSYEQYF
TGTGCCAGCAGCCCCCTTCCACGGACAGTCTCCTACGAGCAGTACTTC
>TRBJ2-1|TRBD2|many|TRBV10-3|17
CAISELPSGGFYNEQFF
TGTGCCATCAGTGAGTTACCTAGCGGGGGATTCTACAATGAGCAGTTCTTC
>TRBJ2-1|.|.|TRBV27|13
CASSPGLLNEQFF
TGTGCCAGCAGTCCCGGACTTCTAAATGAGCAGTTCTTC
>TRBJ2-7|TRBD2|.|TRBV10-3|16
CAIRPGRGDGGNEQYF
TGTGCCATCAGGCCGGGCCGGGGGGACGGTGGAAACGAGCAGTACTTC
>TRBJ2-3|TRBD2|many|TRBV12-3/TRBV12-4|17
CASSWQVSGGSTDTQYF
TGTGCCAGCAGTTGGCAAGTTAGCGGGGGCTCCACAGATACGCAGTATTTT
>TRBJ2-3|TRBD2|.|TRBV5-6|16
CASSLTSGGFTDTQYF
TGTGCCAGCAGCTTGACTAGCGGGGGGTTCACAGATACGCAGTATTTT
>TRBJ2-6|.|many|TRBV10-3|16
CAISEVGPSGANVLTF
TGTGCCATCAGTGAAGTAGGGCCCTCTGGGGCCAACGTCCTGACTTTC